This T cell receptor beta chain was sequenced for a study of CD8 T cells in Susac syndrome. Random hexamers served to reverse transcribe about 0.45 to 1 ug RNA. From the immunoSEQ multiplex PCR reads, TCRdb called clonotypes with MiXCR, one entry per CDR3 protein. This table has 130,000 or so distinct CDR3 sequences, around 95% appearing once. Sequenced material: CD4+ T cells from PBMCs. The receptor was isolated from a human donor with multiple sclerosis.

The CDR3 here is CASSSGQHGYTF. Written as DNA, the CDR3 is TGTGCCAGCAGTTCGGGACAGCATGGCTACACCTTC. V usage is TRBV27 and J usage is TRBJ1-2; 7 bases fit TRBD1. The CDR3 is 12 residues long. Germline V lookup: CDR1 MNHEY, CDR2 SMNVEV (reference sequence). Losses at the gene ends were 4 bases for V and 6 bases for J; bases not matched to a gene: 2.